This record looks at one T cell receptor (beta chain) sequence and its context. Assay: immunoSEQ multiplex PCR; the TCRdb copy retains only in-frame clones and omits some. The repertoire has about 180,000 clones, 80% to 90% of them found once; the top ten carry 2% to 2.5%. The source of the sample is a study of blood T cell repertoires in COVID-19. Unmatched junction bases numbered 3, after V lost 4 bases and J lost 7 bases. This CDR3 region has 12 residues. CDR1 LGHDT and CDR2 YNNKEL come from the germline V gene (reference sequence). The chain uses TRBV3-1 (or the pseudogene TRBV3-2) and TRBJ1-1; TRBD1 aligns across 7 bases. Sequencing input: PBMCs or T cells enriched from blood (not recorded which). This TCR was recovered from a woman aged 35 to 49 with acute COVID-19. CDR3 region: CASSRGTDEAFF. The DNA for the CDR3 is TGTGCCAGCAGCCGCGGGACAGATGAAGCTTTCTTT.